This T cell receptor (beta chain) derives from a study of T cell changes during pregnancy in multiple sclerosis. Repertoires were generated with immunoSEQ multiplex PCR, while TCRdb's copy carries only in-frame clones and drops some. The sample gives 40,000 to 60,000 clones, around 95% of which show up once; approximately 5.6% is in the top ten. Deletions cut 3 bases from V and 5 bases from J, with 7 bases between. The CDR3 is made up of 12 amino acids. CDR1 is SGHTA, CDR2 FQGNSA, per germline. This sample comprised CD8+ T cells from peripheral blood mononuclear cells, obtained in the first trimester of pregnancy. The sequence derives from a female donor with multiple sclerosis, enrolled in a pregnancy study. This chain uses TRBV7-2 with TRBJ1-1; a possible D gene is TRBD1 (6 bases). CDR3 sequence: CASSFTGTEAFF. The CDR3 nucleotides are TGTGCCAGCAGCTTTACAGGGACTGAAGCTTTCTTT.